The 28 T cell receptor beta chains given below trace back to one sample, sequenced in a study of shared clonotypes between healthy human individuals. Assay used: immunoSEQ multiplex PCR; TCRdb lists only in-frame clones, some missing. Of hundreds of thousands of clones in the sample, roughly 96% are singletons; the top ten hold approximately 0.32%. Sequenced material: memory CD8+ T cells sorted from blood. Subset of the sample: CD45RO+ cells pooled with CCR7-negative TemRA cells. The source is a man in his thirties or forties in good health.

The chain employs TRBV6-1 and TRBJ2-7; D gene unclear. Germline loops: CDR1 MNHNS, CDR2 SASEGT. There are 12 residues in the CDR3. V gave up 2 bases and J gave up 4 bases, with 6 bases separating them. In DNA, the CDR3 is TGTGCCAGCAGTGAATTGGGTTACGAGCAGTACTTC. Amino acids: CASSELGYEQYF.

This chain connects TRBV5-1 to TRBJ2-7; TRBD2 matches 10 bases. Germline V CDR1 and CDR2: SGHRS, YFSETQ. V was clipped by 2 bases and J by 3 bases; unmatched bases: 11. The length of the CDR3 is 17 residues. This chain's CDR3 is CASSLISSGRGIYEQYF. CDR3 in DNA: TGCGCCAGCAGCTTAATCTCTAGCGGGAGAGGTATCTACGAGCAGTACTTC.

This sequence joins TRBV2 and TRBJ2-5; D not resolved. The assigned J gene may be wrong: the sequence end matches TRBJ2-7 better. CDR1 and CDR2 from the germline V gene are SNHLY and FYNNEI. The CDR3 contains 12 residues. The CDR3: CASSEQDYEQYF. The CDR3 DNA follows: TGTGCCAGCAGTGAACAGGACTACGAGCAGTACTTC.

The CDR3 DNA sequence: TGTGCCAGCAGCGGGACCCTGAGGGAGCTGTTTTTT. This sequence encodes CASSGTLRELFF. The V and J genes are TRBV5-8 and TRBJ2-2, with D perhaps given as TRBD1 or TRBD2 (5 bases each). The CDR3 has 12 amino acids. The germline V gene has CDR1 SGHTS and CDR2 YDEGEE. V was pared by 4 bases and J by 9 bases, with 10 bases between.

The CDR3 nucleotides are TGTGCCAGCAGGGAACGCAGCGGGAGTACAGATACGCAGTATTTT. It encodes CASRERSGSTDTQYF. This chain joins TRBV6-1 and TRBJ2-3, with 8 bases fitting TRBD2. Germline V gene data show CDR1 as MNHNS and CDR2 as SASEGT. CDR3 size: 15 residues. V shed 6 bases, J shed 3 bases, and the junction held 8 bases outside the gene matches.

The chain employs TRBV2 and TRBJ2-3; 11 bases are a match to TRBD2. The CDR3 is made up of 15 amino acids. Germline trimming cut 6 bases from V and 4 bases from J; bases unmatched to any gene: 6. In germline, CDR1 is SNHLY, CDR2 FYNNEI. The CDR3 is CASSVAGGPPDTQYF. CDR3 DNA sequence: TGTGCCAGCAGCGTAGCGGGAGGGCCTCCAGATACGCAGTATTTT.

The rearrangement links TRBV7-3 to TRBJ2-1; a weak D match, TRBD2 (6 bases). Germline CDR1 and CDR2: SGHTA and FQGTGA. The ends were cut back, 5 bases at V and 4 bases at J, with 18 bases in the middle. The CDR3 is made up of 16 amino acids. CDR3 region: CASSREPGLLYNEQFF. The CDR3 DNA reads as TGTGCCAGCAGCCGGGAACCGGGACTCCTATACAATGAGCAGTTCTTC. Together with reference TRBV7-3 and TRBJ2-1, the CDR3 gives the full variable domain: GAGVSQTPSNKVTEKGKYVELRCDPISGHTALYWYRQSLGQGPEFLIYFQGTGAADDSGLPNDRFFAVRPEGSVSTLKIQRTERGDSAVYLCASSREPGLLYNEQFFGPGTRLTVL.

This clone was seen only once. This chain uses TRBV4-1 with TRBJ2-7, with 11 bases fitting TRBD2. Unmatched junction bases numbered 9, after V lost 3 bases and J lost 5 bases. Germline lookup yields CDR1 MGHRA and CDR2 YSYEKL. The CDR3 sequence is 16 residues long. For the CDR3, the DNA is TGCGCCAGCAGCCACTTCCCTAGCGGGAGGTCCCACGAGCAGTACTTC. It specifies CASSHFPSGRSHEQYF.

The V gene is TRBV2, the J gene TRBJ1-4; 7 bases match TRBD1. The trim removed 1 base at V and 9 bases at J, leaving 5 bases unmatched. The CDR3 has 14 residues. From germline, CDR1 is SNHLY and CDR2 FYNNEI. Written as DNA, the CDR3 is TGTGCCAGCAGTGAAGAGTGGACAGGAAAAAAACTGTTTTTT. Protein: CASSEEWTGKKLFF.

This clone was seen once. This sequence joins TRBV28 and TRBJ1-1, with D possibly TRBD1 on 6 matching bases. CDR1 is MDHEN and CDR2 is SYDVKM in the germline V gene. Trimming took 5 bases from V and 2 from J, leaving 12 bases between them. The CDR3 runs to 14 residues. CDR3 sequence (DNA): TGTGCCAGCAGTCGCACACAGGGAAACACTGAAGCTTTCTTT. It is translated as CASSRTQGNTEAFF.

This clone was observed a few times. The DNA of the CDR3 is TGTGCCAGCCGTCCCGGCGAGGTAGGGGAAAACGAGCAGTACTTC. It yields the protein CASRPGEVGENEQYF. This chain uses TRBV6-5 with TRBJ2-7; possibly TRBD1 for D (5 bases). Germline V lookup: CDR1 MNHEY, CDR2 SVGAGI. Trimming left V 8 bases short and J 5 bases short, with 22 bases between. The CDR3 has 15 amino acids.

The chain's CDR3 is CASRGLSNQPQHF. The CDR3 DNA reads as TGTGCCAGCAGGGGGCTGAGCAATCAGCCCCAGCATTTT. The V call is TRBV28, the J call TRBJ1-5; D may be TRBD1 (5 bases). The germline V and J ends were trimmed by 6 bases and 1 base, with 7 bases remaining between them. CDR1 MDHEN and CDR2 SYDVKM come from the germline V gene. The CDR3 covers 13 residues.

The V call is TRBV9, the J call TRBJ2-7; D tentatively fits TRBD1 or TRBD2 (5 bases each). Between the trimmed V and J ends, which lost 0 bases and 3 bases, there was a span of 16 bases. The germline V gene has CDR1 SGDLS and CDR2 YYNGEE. The CDR3 has 16 amino acids. The CDR3 loop reads CASSVGDGAVGYEQYF. CDR3 bases: TGTGCCAGCAGCGTAGGGGACGGGGCGGTCGGCTACGAGCAGTACTTC. Looking up the rest from reference TRBV9 and TRBJ2-7 gives the full variable domain: DSGVTQTPKHLITATGQRVTLRCSPRSGDLSVYWYQQSLDQGLQFLIQYYNGEERAKGNILERFSAQQFPDLHSELNLSSLELGDSALYFCASSVGDGAVGYEQYFGPGTRLTVT.

The chain is built from TRBV13 and TRBJ1-3; no clear D gene. Trimming took 5 bases from V and 0 from J, leaving 2 bases between them. The length of the CDR3 is 12 residues. Germline-derived CDR1 and CDR2 are PRHDT and FYEKMQ (reference sequence). The CDR3 is CASSNSGNTIYF. CDR3 coding DNA: TGTGCCAGCAGCAACTCTGGAAACACCATATATTTT.

This clone was seen only a few times. The chain is built from TRBV7-9 and TRBJ1-1; D uncertain. The CDR3 contains 8 residues. The germline V and J ends were trimmed by 10 bases and 7 bases, with 4 bases remaining between them. From germline, CDR1 is SEHNR and CDR2 FQNEAQ (reference sequence). CDR3 in amino acids: CAIDEAFF. The CDR3 nucleotides are TGTGCCATCGATGAAGCTTTCTTT.

This sequence joins TRBV4-1 and TRBJ1-1, with 7 bases matching TRBD1. CDR1 and CDR2 from the germline V gene are MGHRA and YSYEKL. The junction had 9 bases not matched to a gene; V was cut back by 6 bases and J by 5 bases. The CDR3 sequence is 14 residues long. The CDR3 DNA reads as TGCGCCAGCAGGGACAGGCTATATGGTACTGAAGCTTTCTTT. Translated, it gives CASRDRLYGTEAFF.

The rearrangement uses TRBV14 and TRBJ2-1, with D perhaps matching TRBD1 (5 bases). This CDR3 is built from 13 residues. The V gene's germline CDR1 is SGHDN and CDR2 FVKESK. V was shortened by 0 bases and J by 12 bases, with 12 bases between the two germline ends. CDR3 sequence: CASSQDLGVGQFF. In DNA, the CDR3 is TGTGCCAGCAGCCAAGATCTAGGGGTAGGGCAGTTCTTC.

The CDR3 DNA is TGTGCCAGCAGCAAAAAACGAAGCACAGATACGCAGTATTTT. It is translated as CASSKKRSTDTQYF. This chain connects TRBV21-1 to TRBJ2-3. TRBV21-1 represents a pseudogene. The CDR3 has 14 residues.

The gene calls are TRBV27 and TRBJ2-7; no reliable D call. The CDR3 covers 9 residues. Looked up from germline, CDR1 is MNHEY and CDR2 is SMNVEV (reference sequence). The V end lost 8 bases, the J end lost 5 bases, and 4 bases lay between the germline ends. In DNA, the CDR3 is TGTGCCAGCTCTCACGAGCAGTACTTC. Translation: CASSHEQYF.

This chain connects TRBV10-1 to TRBJ2-5; D unresolved. The germline V gene encodes CDR1 WNHNN and CDR2 SYGVQD (reference sequence). Trimming took 8 bases from V and 0 from J, leaving 13 bases between them. This CDR3 is built from 14 residues. In nucleotides, the CDR3 is TGCGCCAGCGTTACACGGAGACACCAAGAGACCCAGTACTTC. Protein: CASVTRRHQETQYF.

V usage is TRBV5-6 and J usage is TRBJ2-7; TRBD2 matches 13 bases. From germline, CDR1 is SGHDT and CDR2 YYEEEE. The CDR3 has 17 amino acids. V lost 1 base and J lost 0; bases outside the gene matches: 4. This CDR3 reads CASSLTSGRASSYEQYF. Written as DNA, the CDR3 is TGTGCCAGCAGCTTGACTAGCGGGAGGGCCAGCTCCTACGAGCAGTACTTC. Using reference TRBV5-6 and TRBJ2-7 for the parts outside the CDR3, the full variable domain is DAGVTQSPTHLIKTRGQQVTLRCSPKSGHDTVSWYQQALGQGPQFIFQYYEEEERQRGNFPDRFSGHQFPNYSSELNVNALLLGDSALYLCASSLTSGRASSYEQYFGPGTRLTVT.

The rearrangement uses TRBV15 and TRBJ2-5, with D uncertain. CDR1 is LNHNV, CDR2 YYDKDF, per germline (reference sequence). The CDR3 covers 14 residues. Trimming removed 3 bases at V and 2 bases at J, with 10 bases between. Here the CDR3 reads CATSSFSEQETQYF. CDR3 bases: TGTGCCACCAGCAGTTTTTCCGAGCAAGAGACCCAGTACTTC. Drawing the rest from reference TRBV15 and TRBJ2-5, the complete variable domain is DAMVIQNPRYQVTQFGKPVTLSCSQTLNHNVMYWYQQKSSQAPKLLFHYYDKDFNNEADTPDNFQSRRPNTSFCFLDIRSPGLGDTAMYLCATSSFSEQETQYFGPGTRLLVL.

The V call is TRBV25-1, the J call TRBJ2-7; the match to TRBD2 covers 16 bases. J was trimmed by 2 bases and V by 8 bases; bases with no gene match: 9. The CDR3 contains 17 residues. Germline lookup yields CDR1 MGHDK and CDR2 SYGVNS. CDR3 bases: TGTGCCAGCCACCCGGGACTAGCGGGAGGGCCTACCTACGAGCAGTACTTC. Protein sequence: CASHPGLAGGPTYEQYF.

This clone has just one count. The J gene is TRBJ1-5, the V gene TRBV6-5; 8 nucleotides line up with TRBD1. The germline gives CDR1 MNHEY, CDR2 SVGAGI. The CDR3 covers 15 residues. J was trimmed by 5 bases and V by 2 bases; bases with no gene match: 5. The chain's CDR3 is CASSYLQGADQPQHF. CDR3 DNA sequence: TGTGCCAGCAGTTACCTCCAGGGGGCGGATCAGCCCCAGCATTTT.

V usage is TRBV12-5 and J usage is TRBJ1-5, with no clear D. V was cut by 1 base and J by 2 bases, with 0 bases left in between. Germline values: CDR1 LGHNT, CDR2 FRNRAP. The CDR3 is 12 amino acids. CDR3 coding DNA: TGTGCTAGTGGTTTGGGCAATCAGCCCCAGCATTTT. This codes for CASGLGNQPQHF.

The J gene is TRBJ2-7, the V gene TRBV9; D is undetermined. This CDR3 contains 16 residues. CDR1 SGDLS and CDR2 YYNGEE come from the germline V gene. The V end lost 0 bases, the J end lost 2 bases, and 15 bases lay between the germline ends. CDR3 residues: CASSVGPRASPYEQYF. CDR3 bases: TGTGCCAGCAGCGTAGGTCCTAGGGCGAGCCCCTACGAGCAGTACTTC.

The chain carries TRBV28 and TRBJ2-3, with 8 bases matching TRBD2. Germline loops: CDR1 MDHEN, CDR2 SYDVKM. The trim removed 7 bases at V and 2 bases at J, leaving 17 bases unmatched. This CDR3 spans 18 amino acids. The CDR3 nucleotides read TGTGCCAGCACCCCACCCCCCTTAGCGGGAAGAATCACAGATACGCAGTATTTT. Translated: CASTPPPLAGRITDTQYF.

This rearrangement joins TRBV7-2 to TRBJ1-1; D gene unclear. V shed 1 base and J shed 8 bases, with 11 bases lying between them. The CDR3 runs to 13 residues. Germline V CDR1 and CDR2: SGHTA, FQGNSA. The CDR3 reads CASSLVEGSEAFF. As DNA, the CDR3 is TGTGCCAGCAGCTTAGTGGAGGGTTCCGAAGCTTTCTTT. Together with reference TRBV7-2 and TRBJ1-1, the CDR3 gives the full variable domain: GAGVSQSPSNKVTEKGKDVELRCDPISGHTALYWYRQSLGQGLEFLIYFQGNSAPDKSGLPSDRFSAERTGGSVSTLTIQRTQQEDSAVYLCASSLVEGSEAFFGQGTRLTVV.